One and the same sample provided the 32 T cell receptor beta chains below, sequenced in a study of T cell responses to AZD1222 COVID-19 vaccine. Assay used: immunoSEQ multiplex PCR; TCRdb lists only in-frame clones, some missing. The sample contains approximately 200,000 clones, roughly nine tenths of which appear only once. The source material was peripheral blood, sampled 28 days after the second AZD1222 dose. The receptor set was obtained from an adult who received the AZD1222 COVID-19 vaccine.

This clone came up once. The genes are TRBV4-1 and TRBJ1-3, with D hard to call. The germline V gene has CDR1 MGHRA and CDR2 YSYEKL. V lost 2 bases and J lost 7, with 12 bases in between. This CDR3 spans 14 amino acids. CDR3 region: CASSQFSGVNTIYF. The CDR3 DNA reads TGCGCCAGCAGCCAATTTTCCGGGGTGAACACCATATATTTT.

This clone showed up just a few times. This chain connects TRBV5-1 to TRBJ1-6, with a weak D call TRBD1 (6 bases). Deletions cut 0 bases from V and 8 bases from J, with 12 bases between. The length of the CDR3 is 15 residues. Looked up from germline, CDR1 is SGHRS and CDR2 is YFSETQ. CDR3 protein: CASSLDGRGDSPLHF. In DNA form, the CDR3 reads TGCGCCAGCAGCTTGGATGGCAGGGGAGATTCACCCCTCCACTTT.

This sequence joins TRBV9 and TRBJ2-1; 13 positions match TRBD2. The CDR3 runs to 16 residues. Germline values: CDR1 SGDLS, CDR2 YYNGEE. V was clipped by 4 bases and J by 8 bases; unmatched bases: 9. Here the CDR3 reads CASSTGTSGKGDEQFF. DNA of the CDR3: TGTGCCAGCAGCACCGGGACTAGCGGGAAGGGCGATGAGCAGTTCTTC.

The CDR3 coding sequence is TGTGCCAGCAGCGAATCCCGGACAATACTGTTTTTT. Amino acid sequence: CASSESRTILFF. V and J are TRBV28 and TRBJ1-4; TRBD1 might be the D (5 bases). Deletions cut 6 bases from V and 13 bases from J, with 15 bases between. The CDR3 runs to 12 residues. Germline V gene lookup returns CDR1 MDHEN and CDR2 SYDVKM.

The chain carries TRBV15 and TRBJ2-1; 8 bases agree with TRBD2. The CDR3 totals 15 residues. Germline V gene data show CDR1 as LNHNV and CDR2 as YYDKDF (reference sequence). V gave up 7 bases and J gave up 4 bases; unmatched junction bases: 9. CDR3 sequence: CATKSGRGVYNEQFF. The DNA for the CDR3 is TGTGCCACCAAAAGCGGGAGAGGGGTTTACAATGAGCAGTTCTTC.

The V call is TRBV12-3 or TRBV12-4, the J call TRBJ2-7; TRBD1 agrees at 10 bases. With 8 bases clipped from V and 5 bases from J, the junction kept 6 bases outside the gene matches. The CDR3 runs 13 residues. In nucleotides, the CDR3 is TGTGCCAGCCGGTATGGGACAGGGGACGAGCAGTACTTC. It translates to CASRYGTGDEQYF.

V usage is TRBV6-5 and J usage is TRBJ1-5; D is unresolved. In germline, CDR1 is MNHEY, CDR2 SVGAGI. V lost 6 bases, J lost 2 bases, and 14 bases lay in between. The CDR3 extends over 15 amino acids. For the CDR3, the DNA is TGTGCCAGCAGCCCCCCTGGGTATGGCAATCAGCCCCAGCATTTT. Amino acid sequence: CASSPPGYGNQPQHF.

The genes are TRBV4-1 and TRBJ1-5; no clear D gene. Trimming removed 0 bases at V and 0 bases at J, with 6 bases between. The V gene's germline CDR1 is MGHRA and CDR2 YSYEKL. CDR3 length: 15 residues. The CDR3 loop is CASSQEWVSNQPQHF. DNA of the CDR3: TGCGCCAGCAGCCAAGAGTGGGTTAGCAATCAGCCCCAGCATTTT.

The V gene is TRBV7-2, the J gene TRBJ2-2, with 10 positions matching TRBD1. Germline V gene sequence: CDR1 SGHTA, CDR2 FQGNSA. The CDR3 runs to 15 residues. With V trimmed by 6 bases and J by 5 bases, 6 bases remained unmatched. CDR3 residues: CASRLDRGRTGELFF. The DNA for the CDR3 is TGTGCCAGCAGACTGGACAGGGGGAGGACCGGGGAGCTGTTTTTT.

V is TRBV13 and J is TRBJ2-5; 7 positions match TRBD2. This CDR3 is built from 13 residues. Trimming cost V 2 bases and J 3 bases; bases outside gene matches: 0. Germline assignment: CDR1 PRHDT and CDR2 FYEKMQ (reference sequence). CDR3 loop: CASSLTSEETQYF. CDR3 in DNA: TGTGCCAGCAGCTTAACTAGCGAAGAGACCCAGTACTTC.

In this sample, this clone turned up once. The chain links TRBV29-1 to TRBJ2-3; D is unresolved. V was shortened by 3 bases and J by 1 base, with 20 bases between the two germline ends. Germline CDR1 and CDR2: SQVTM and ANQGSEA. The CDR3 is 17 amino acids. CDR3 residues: CSVDALERFAGTDTQYF. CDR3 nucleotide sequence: TGCAGCGTTGACGCGTTGGAAAGGTTTGCGGGCACAGATACGCAGTATTTT.

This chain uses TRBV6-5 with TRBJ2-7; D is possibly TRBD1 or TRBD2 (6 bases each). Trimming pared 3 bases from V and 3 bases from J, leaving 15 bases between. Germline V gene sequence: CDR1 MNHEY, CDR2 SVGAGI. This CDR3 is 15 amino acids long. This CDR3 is CASSYGGTKHYEQYF. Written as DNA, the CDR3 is TGTGCCAGCAGTTATGGGGGGACAAAGCACTACGAGCAGTACTTC.

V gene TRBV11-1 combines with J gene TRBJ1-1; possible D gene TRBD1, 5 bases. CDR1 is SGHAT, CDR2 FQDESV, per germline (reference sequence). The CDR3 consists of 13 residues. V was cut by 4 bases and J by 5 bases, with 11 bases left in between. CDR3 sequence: CASSSGRRTEAFF. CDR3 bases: TGTGCCAGCAGCTCAGGGCGGAGGACTGAAGCTTTCTTT.

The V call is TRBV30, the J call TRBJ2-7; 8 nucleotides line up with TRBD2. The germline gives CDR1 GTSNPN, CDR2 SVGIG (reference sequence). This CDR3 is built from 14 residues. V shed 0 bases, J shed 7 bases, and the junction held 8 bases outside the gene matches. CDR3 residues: CAWSVLSGGLEQYF. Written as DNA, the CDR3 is TGTGCCTGGAGTGTACTGAGCGGGGGTTTAGAGCAGTACTTC. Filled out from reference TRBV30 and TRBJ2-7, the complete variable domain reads SQTIHQWPATLVQPVGSPLSLECTVEGTSNPNLYWYRQAAGRGLQLLFYSVGIGQISSEVPQNLSASRPQDRQFILSSKKLLLSDSGFYLCAWSVLSGGLEQYFGPGTRLTVT.

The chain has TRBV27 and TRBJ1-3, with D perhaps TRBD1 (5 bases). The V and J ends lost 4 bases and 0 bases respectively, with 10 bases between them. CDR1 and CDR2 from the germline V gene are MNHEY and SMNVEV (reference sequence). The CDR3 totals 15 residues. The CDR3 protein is CASSYTGASGNTIYF. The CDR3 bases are TGTGCCAGCAGTTATACAGGCGCCTCTGGAAACACCATATATTTT.

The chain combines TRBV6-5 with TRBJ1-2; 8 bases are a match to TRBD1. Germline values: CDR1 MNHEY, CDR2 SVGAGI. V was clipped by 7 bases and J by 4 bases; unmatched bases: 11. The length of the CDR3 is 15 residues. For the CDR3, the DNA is TGTGCCAGCAAGAGACCAGGGGGCGAGGGCTATGGCTACACCTTC. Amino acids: CASKRPGGEGYGYTF.

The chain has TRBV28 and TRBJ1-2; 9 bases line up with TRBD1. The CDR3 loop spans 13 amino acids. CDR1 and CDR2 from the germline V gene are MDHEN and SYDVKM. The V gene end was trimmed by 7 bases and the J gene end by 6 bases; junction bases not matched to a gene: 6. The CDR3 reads CASKGGQGDGYTF. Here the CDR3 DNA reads TGTGCCAGCAAAGGGGGACAGGGCGATGGCTACACCTTC.

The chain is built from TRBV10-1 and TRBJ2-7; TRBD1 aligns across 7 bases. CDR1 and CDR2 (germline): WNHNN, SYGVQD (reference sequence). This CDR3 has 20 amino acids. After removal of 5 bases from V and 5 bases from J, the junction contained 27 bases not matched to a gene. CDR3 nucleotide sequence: TGCGCCAGCAGTATAAGTTTAGTAGGACAGGAGCAGGAATGTGATGACGAGCAGTACTTC. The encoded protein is CASSISLVGQEQECDDEQYF.

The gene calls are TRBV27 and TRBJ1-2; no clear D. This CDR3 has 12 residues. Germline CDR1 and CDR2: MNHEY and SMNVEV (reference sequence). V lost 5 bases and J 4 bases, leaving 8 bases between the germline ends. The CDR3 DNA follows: TGTGCCAGCAGTGGGAACAGCTATGGCTACACCTTC. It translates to CASSGNSYGYTF.

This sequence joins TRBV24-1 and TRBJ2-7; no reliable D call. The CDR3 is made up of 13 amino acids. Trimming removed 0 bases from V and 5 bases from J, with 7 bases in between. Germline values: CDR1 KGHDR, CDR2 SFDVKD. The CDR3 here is CATSDLVTHEQYF. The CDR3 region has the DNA TGTGCCACCAGTGATTTGGTGACCCACGAGCAGTACTTC.

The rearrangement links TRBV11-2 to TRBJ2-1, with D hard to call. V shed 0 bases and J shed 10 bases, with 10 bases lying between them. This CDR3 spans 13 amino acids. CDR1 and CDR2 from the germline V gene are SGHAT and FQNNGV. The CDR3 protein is CASSLDRSAEQFF. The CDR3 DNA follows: TGTGCCAGCAGCTTAGATCGGTCAGCAGAGCAGTTCTTC.

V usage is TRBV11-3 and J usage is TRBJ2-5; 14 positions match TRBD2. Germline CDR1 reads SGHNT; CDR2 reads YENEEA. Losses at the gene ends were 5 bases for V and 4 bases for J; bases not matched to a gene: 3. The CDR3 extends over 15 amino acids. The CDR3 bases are TGTGCCAGCAGCCATGGACTAGCGGGGGGAGAGACCCAGTACTTC. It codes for CASSHGLAGGETQYF.

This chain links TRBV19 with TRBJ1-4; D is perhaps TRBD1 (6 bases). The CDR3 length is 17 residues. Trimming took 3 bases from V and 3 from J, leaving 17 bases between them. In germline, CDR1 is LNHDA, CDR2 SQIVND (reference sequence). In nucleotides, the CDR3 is TGTGCCAGTAGTATTCAGGGGCGCCTCGGGGCTAATGAAAAACTGTTTTTT. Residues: CASSIQGRLGANEKLFF.

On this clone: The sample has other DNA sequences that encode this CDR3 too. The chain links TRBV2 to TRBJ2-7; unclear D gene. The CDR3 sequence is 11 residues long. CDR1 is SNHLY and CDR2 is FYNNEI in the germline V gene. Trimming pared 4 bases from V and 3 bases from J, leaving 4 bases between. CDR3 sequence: CASSGFYEQYF. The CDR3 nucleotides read TGTGCCAGCAGTGGCTTCTACGAGCAGTACTTC.

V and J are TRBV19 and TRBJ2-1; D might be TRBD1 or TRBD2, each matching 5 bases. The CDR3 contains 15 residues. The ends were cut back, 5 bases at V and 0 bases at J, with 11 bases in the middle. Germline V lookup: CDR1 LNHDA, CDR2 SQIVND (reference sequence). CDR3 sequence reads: CASSVGTASYNEQFF. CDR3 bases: TGTGCCAGTAGTGTGGGGACGGCCTCCTACAATGAGCAGTTCTTC. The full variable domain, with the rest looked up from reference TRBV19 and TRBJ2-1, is DGGITQSPKYLFRKEGQNVTLSCEQNLNHDAMYWYRQDPGQGLRLIYYSQIVNDFQKGDIAEGYSVSREKKESFPLTVTSAQKNPTAFYLCASSVGTASYNEQFFGPGTRLTVL.

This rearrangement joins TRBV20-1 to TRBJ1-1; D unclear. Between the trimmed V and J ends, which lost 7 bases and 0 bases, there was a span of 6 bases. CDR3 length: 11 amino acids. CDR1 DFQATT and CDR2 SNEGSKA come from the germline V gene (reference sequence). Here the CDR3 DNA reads TGCAGTGGAGAAATGAACACTGAAGCTTTCTTT. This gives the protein CSGEMNTEAFF.

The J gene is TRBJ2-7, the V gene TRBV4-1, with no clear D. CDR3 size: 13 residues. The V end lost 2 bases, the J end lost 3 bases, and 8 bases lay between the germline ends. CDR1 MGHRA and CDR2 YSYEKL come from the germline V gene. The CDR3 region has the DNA TGCGCCAGCAGCCAACGACAAGGCTACGAGCAGTACTTC. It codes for CASSQRQGYEQYF.

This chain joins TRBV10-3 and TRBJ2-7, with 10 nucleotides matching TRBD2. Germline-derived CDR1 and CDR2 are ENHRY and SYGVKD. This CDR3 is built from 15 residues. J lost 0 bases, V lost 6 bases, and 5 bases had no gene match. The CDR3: CAISDTSGISYEQYF. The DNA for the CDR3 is TGTGCCATCAGCGATACTAGCGGGATCTCCTACGAGCAGTACTTC.

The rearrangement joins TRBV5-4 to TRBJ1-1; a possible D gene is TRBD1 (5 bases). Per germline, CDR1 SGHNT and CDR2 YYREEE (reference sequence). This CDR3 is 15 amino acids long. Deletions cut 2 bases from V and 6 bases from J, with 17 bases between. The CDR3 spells CASSFEGRRGAEAFF. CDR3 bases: TGTGCCAGCAGCTTTGAAGGTCGGCGAGGGGCTGAAGCTTTCTTT. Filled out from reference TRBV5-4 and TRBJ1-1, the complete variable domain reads ETGVTQSPTHLIKTRGQQVTLRCSSQSGHNTVSWYQQALGQGPQFIFQYYREEENGRGNFPPRFSGLQFPNYSSELNVNALELDDSALYLCASSFEGRRGAEAFFGQGTRLTVV.

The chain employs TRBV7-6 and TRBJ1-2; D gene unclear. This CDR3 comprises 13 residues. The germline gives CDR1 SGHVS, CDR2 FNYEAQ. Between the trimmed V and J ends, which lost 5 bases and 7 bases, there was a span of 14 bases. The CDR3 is CASSRDTDGGYTF. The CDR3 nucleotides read TGTGCCAGCAGCAGGGATACGGACGGTGGCTACACCTTC.

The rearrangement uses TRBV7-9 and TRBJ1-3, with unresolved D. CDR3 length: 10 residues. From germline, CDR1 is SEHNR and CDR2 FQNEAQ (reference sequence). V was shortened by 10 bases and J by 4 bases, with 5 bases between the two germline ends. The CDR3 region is CATEGNTIYF. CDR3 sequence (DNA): TGTGCCACCGAGGGAAACACCATATATTTT. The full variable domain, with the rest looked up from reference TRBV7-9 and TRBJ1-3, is DTGVSQNPRHKITKRGQNVTFRCDPISEHNRLYWYRQTLGQGPEFLTYFQNEAQLEKSRLLSDRFSAERPKGSFSTLEIQRTEQGDSAMYLCATEGNTIYFGEGSWLTVV.

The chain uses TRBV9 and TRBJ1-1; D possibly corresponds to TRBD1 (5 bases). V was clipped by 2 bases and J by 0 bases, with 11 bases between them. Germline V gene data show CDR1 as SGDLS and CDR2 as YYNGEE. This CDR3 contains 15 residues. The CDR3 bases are TGTGCCAGCAGCGTTGGGGGTGCTTTGAACACTGAAGCTTTCTTT. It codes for CASSVGGALNTEAFF.